This TCR beta chain stems from a study of T-cell reconstitution after alpha-beta-depleted transplantation in children. Notes on the study in general: At the one-year point after transplant, T-cell counts and TCRbeta diversity were found to come mostly from T cells that had been newly produced. The study traced high day-60 TCRbeta diversity in some patients to surviving recipient T cells and thymic progenitors.

V shed 0 bases and J shed 2 bases, with 0 bases lying between them. The CDR3 has 12 amino acids. Germline CDR1 is ENHRY and CDR2 is SYGVKD. The table lists this clonotype with many counts. What it binds is unknown. Unique molecular identifiers were used to barcode this TCRbeta library. TCRdb reprocessed the PCR reads via MiXCR and lists one record per CDR3 protein. The repertoire holds roughly 150,000 distinct CDR3 sequences, with more than 9.5% as singletons. The sequencing here drew on PBMCs, taken before TCRalphabeta/CD19-depleted stem cell transplant. The V and J genes are TRBV10-3 and TRBJ2-3; D not resolved. The origin of this receptor is a boy younger than 10 with acute myeloid leukemia, due to receive a stem cell transplant. The CDR3 region is CAISESTDTQYF. DNA of the CDR3: TGTGCCATCAGTGAGTCCACAGATACGCAGTATTTT.